Sequencing of this T cell receptor beta chain was carried out in a study of T cells in women clearing cervical HPV infection. In the study overall: Controls' single incident HPV16 infection cleared within 12 months without precancer. HLA type stays a possible confounder, typing being limited.

Each participant carried one incident cervical HPV16 infection only. Libraries were prepared by immunoSEQ multiplex PCR; TCRdb keeps only in-frame clonotypes and omits some of them. In all, the sample yields 20,000 to 25,000 clones. The CDR3 extends over 17 amino acids. CDR1 is SGHTA, CDR2 FQGTGA, per germline. V was pared by 5 bases and J by 0 bases, with 7 bases of the junction left unmatched. Turning to this clone: Sequencing ends 3 residues short of the CDR3 end; the germline J gene provides the rest.

This chain joins TRBV7-3 and TRBJ2-6; 7 positions match TRBD1. This receptor was identified in a woman aged 18 to 75 with a cervical HPV16 infection that either progressed to CIN3+ or cleared (not recorded which). Source material: blood buffy coat. This CDR3 reads CASSEDRPGSGANVLTF. The part of the CDR3 DNA that was read is TGTGCCAGCAGCGAGGACAGGCCCGGCTCTGGGGCCAACGTC. The variable domain in full, completed from reference TRBV7-3 and TRBJ2-6, reads GAGVSQTPSNKVTEKGKYVELRCDPISGHTALYWYRQSLGQGPEFLIYFQGTGAADDSGLPNDRFFAVRPEGSVSTLKIQRTERGDSAVYLCASSEDRPGSGANVLTFGAGSRLTVL.